The 20 T cell receptor beta chains in this list originate from one sample, sequenced in a study of blood T cell repertoires in COVID-19 (dated by TCRdb to about 2020). The receptor library was made with the immunoSEQ multiplex PCR assay. Here the immuneACCESS table is served through TCRdb, limited to in-frame sequences with V and J called. Missing clones are a known gap in these copies; in checked studies unresolved V genes cover under half, and the rest lacks a known reason. In this sample the table shows about 250,000 clones, roughly 86% of which occur a single time. The biggest ten clones account for about 6% of the sample. The sequenced sample was peripheral blood. These TCRs come from a woman aged 80 or older with COVID-19, enrolled during active disease.

The chain combines TRBV30 with TRBJ1-5; D is perhaps TRBD1 (6 bases). V was clipped by 1 base and J by 4 bases, with 8 bases between them. Per germline, CDR1 GTSNPN and CDR2 SVGIG (reference sequence). The CDR3 sequence is 13 residues long. CDR3 coding DNA: TGTGCCTGGAGTGGAGACAGGAATCAGCCCCAGCATTTT. Residues: CAWSGDRNQPQHF.

The V and J genes are TRBV5-1 and TRBJ2-1; the D gene is possibly TRBD1 (5 bases). Germline V gives CDR1 SGHRS, CDR2 YFSETQ. The CDR3 spans 15 residues. Trimming shortened V by 4 bases and J by 6 bases, and 17 bases separated the two germline ends. This CDR3 is CASSHDTAGSNEQFF. The CDR3 DNA reads as TGCGCCAGCAGCCACGATACAGCAGGGTCCAATGAGCAGTTCTTC. The full variable domain, with the rest looked up from reference TRBV5-1 and TRBJ2-1, is KAGVTQTPRYLIKTRGQQVTLSCSPISGHRSVSWYQQTPGQGLQFLFEYFSETQRNKGNFPGRFSGRQFSNSRSEMNVSTLELGDSALYLCASSHDTAGSNEQFFGPGTRLTVL.

This clone showed up just once. The chain is built from TRBV19 and TRBJ2-1; 7 bases are shared with TRBD2. The CDR3 has 17 amino acids. The J segment lost 6 bases and the V segment lost 6 bases, leaving 17 bases of the junction unmatched. Germline loops: CDR1 LNHDA, CDR2 SQIVND (reference sequence). The CDR3 DNA reads as TGTGCCAGTAGCACCACCGGGACTACGGTTCGGACCAATGAGCAGTTCTTC. Translating it yields CASSTTGTTVRTNEQFF. Combining the CDR3 with reference TRBV19 and TRBJ2-1 gives the whole variable domain DGGITQSPKYLFRKEGQNVTLSCEQNLNHDAMYWYRQDPGQGLRLIYYSQIVNDFQKGDIAEGYSVSREKKESFPLTVTSAQKNPTAFYLCASSTTGTTVRTNEQFFGPGTRLTVL.

The chain couples TRBV6-1 to TRBJ1-1, with 7 bases identical to TRBD1. V lost 3 bases and J lost 11; bases outside the gene matches: 15. The CDR3 extends over 15 amino acids. Looked up from germline, CDR1 is MNHNS and CDR2 is SASEGT. In DNA, the CDR3 is TGTGCCAGCAGTGAGGTGGGACAGTGGAAGGAGCGGGCTTTCTTT. Translation gives CASSEVGQWKERAFF.

This clone came up once. The chain joins TRBV24-1 to TRBJ2-2; 7 bases align to TRBD1. This CDR3 is built from 15 residues. Germline V gene data show CDR1 as KGHDR and CDR2 as SFDVKD. Losses at the gene ends were 10 bases for V and 2 bases for J; bases not matched to a gene: 9. This CDR3 is CATAPGQINTGELFF. The CDR3, as DNA: TGTGCCACAGCGCCGGGACAGATCAACACCGGGGAGCTGTTTTTT.

The chain carries TRBV10-2 and TRBJ1-1, with a weak D call TRBD1 (5 bases). CDR3 length equals 14 residues. Germline V gene data show CDR1 as WSHSY and CDR2 as SAAADI. V was shortened by 7 bases and J by 1 base, with 13 bases between the two germline ends. The CDR3 DNA is TGCGCCAGCACCGTGGGGCAGGGGAACACTGAAGCTTTCTTT. Translation: CASTVGQGNTEAFF.

The genes are TRBV29-1 and TRBJ2-1; 8 bases fit TRBD1. The CDR3 totals 14 residues. Germline V gene data show CDR1 as SQVTM and CDR2 as ANQGSEA. Trimming at V came to 4 bases and at J to 7 bases, leaving 9 bases not matched to a gene. As DNA, the CDR3 is TGCAGCGTTGTTACGTCAGGGGGCCGGAATGAGCAGTTCTTC. Protein product: CSVVTSGGRNEQFF.

This chain uses TRBV5-6 with TRBJ2-2; possible D gene TRBD2, 7 bases. This CDR3 is built from 17 residues. Trimming took off 4 bases at V and 4 bases at J, with 20 bases between the two ends. The V gene's germline CDR1 is SGHDT and CDR2 YYEEEE. The CDR3 bases are TGTGCCAGCAGCCCCCTGAGGGGGGGCACGGGCACCGGGGAGCTGTTTTTT. Translation: CASSPLRGGTGTGELFF.

The chain recombines TRBV5-1 with TRBJ2-2; D remains ambiguous. The CDR3 sequence is 14 residues long. Germline CDR1 SGHRS, CDR2 YFSETQ. Trimming cost V 2 bases and J 1 base, with 6 bases left between them. CDR3 DNA sequence: TGCGCCAGCAGCTTAGCCGTGAACACCGGGGAGCTGTTTTTT. Protein: CASSLAVNTGELFF. The whole variable domain, remainder taken from reference TRBV5-1 and TRBJ2-2, is KAGVTQTPRYLIKTRGQQVTLSCSPISGHRSVSWYQQTPGQGLQFLFEYFSETQRNKGNFPGRFSGRQFSNSRSEMNVSTLELGDSALYLCASSLAVNTGELFFGEGSRLTVL.

Remarks on this clone: This sample also contains other DNA sequences that code for the same CDR3. The chain carries TRBV3-1 (or the pseudogene TRBV3-2) and TRBJ2-1; 12 bases map to TRBD2. V lost 0 bases and J lost 6; bases outside the gene matches: 3. This CDR3 is built from 16 residues. Germline lookup yields CDR1 LGHDT and CDR2 YNNKEL (reference sequence). The CDR3 DNA sequence: TGTGCCAGCAGCCAAGAACTAGCGGGGGGCCGCAATGAGCAGTTCTTC. Amino acids: CASSQELAGGRNEQFF.

This clone was seen only once. This sequence joins TRBV24-1 and TRBJ2-3; 8 nucleotides align to TRBD1. The CDR3 spans 15 residues. Trimming took 1 base from V and 6 from J; bases not matched to a gene: 5. Germline-derived CDR1 and CDR2 are KGHDR and SFDVKD. The CDR3 region is CATSDFRQGNDTQYF. The CDR3 coding sequence is TGTGCCACCAGTGATTTCCGACAGGGGAACGATACGCAGTATTTT.

This clone has a handful of counts. This rearrangement joins TRBV19 to TRBJ1-5; D might be TRBD1 (6 bases). The CDR3 sequence is 18 residues long. Trimming left V 7 bases short and J 5 bases short, with 27 bases between. Per germline, CDR1 LNHDA and CDR2 SQIVND (reference sequence). CDR3 sequence reads: CASNPTQGYYRIDQPQHF. Here the CDR3 DNA reads TGTGCCAGTAACCCAACACAGGGATATTATAGGATCGATCAGCCCCAGCATTTT.

This clone was detected once. The genes are TRBV6-2 or TRBV6-3 and TRBJ2-5; 8 nucleotides line up with TRBD1. The CDR3 has 14 residues. Germline V CDR1 and CDR2: MNHEY, SVGEGT. V shed 2 bases, J shed 5 bases, and the junction held 4 bases outside the gene matches. Written as DNA, the CDR3 is TGTGCCAGCAGTTACCCGGACAGGGTGGAGACCCAGTACTTC. It codes for CASSYPDRVETQYF.

The chain employs TRBV27 and TRBJ1-5; 7 bases are a match to TRBD1. The germline V gene encodes CDR1 MNHEY and CDR2 SMNVEV (reference sequence). There are 13 residues in the CDR3. Germline trimming cut 6 bases from V and 4 bases from J; bases unmatched to any gene: 3. CDR3 sequence: CASSRDRNQPQHF. The CDR3 DNA is TGTGCCAGCAGCCGGGACAGAAATCAGCCCCAGCATTTT.

The CDR3 reads CASSEQGSGANVLTF. The CDR3 region has the DNA TGTGCCAGCAGTGAGCAGGGAAGTGGGGCCAACGTCCTGACTTTC. The chain combines TRBV2 with TRBJ2-6; D is perhaps TRBD1 (5 bases). The ends were cut back, 3 bases at V and 3 bases at J, with 9 bases in the middle. The CDR3 is made up of 15 amino acids. Germline assignment: CDR1 SNHLY and CDR2 FYNNEI.

The chain uses TRBV19 and TRBJ1-5, with TRBD1 as a possible D gene (5 bases). Germline lookup yields CDR1 LNHDA and CDR2 SQIVND (reference sequence). The V end was cut by 7 bases, the J end by 2 bases, with 15 bases between. The CDR3 length is 15 residues. This CDR3 is CASIGTGAGNQPQHF. Written as DNA, the CDR3 is TGTGCCAGTATAGGGACGGGAGCTGGCAATCAGCCCCAGCATTTT.

The chain combines TRBV19 with TRBJ1-1; 9 nucleotides line up with TRBD1. CDR1 and CDR2 (germline): LNHDA, SQIVND (reference sequence). Losses at the gene ends were 8 bases for V and 2 bases for J; bases not matched to a gene: 9. This CDR3 is built from 15 residues. CDR3: CASGGQGSPNTEAFF. CDR3 nucleotide sequence: TGTGCCAGTGGGGGACAGGGAAGCCCAAACACTGAAGCTTTCTTT.

This clone was seen only once. The J gene is TRBJ1-4, the V gene TRBV6-5; unclear D gene. The length of the CDR3 is 15 residues. The ends were cut back, 0 bases at V and 5 bases at J, with 10 bases in the middle. Per germline, CDR1 MNHEY and CDR2 SVGAGI. The CDR3 spells CASSYSGSKNEKLFF. The DNA of the CDR3 is TGTGCCAGCAGTTACTCGGGCAGCAAGAATGAAAAACTGTTTTTT.

The CDR3 region is CASSVGQGKTQETQYF. CDR3 DNA: TGTGCCAGCAGCGTAGGGCAGGGTAAAACCCAAGAGACCCAGTACTTC. The chain couples TRBV9 to TRBJ2-5; possible D gene TRBD1, 5 bases. Germline-derived CDR1 and CDR2 are SGDLS and YYNGEE. This CDR3 is 16 amino acids long. V dropped 0 bases and J dropped 1 base, with 13 bases sitting between them.

This rearrangement joins TRBV11-2 to TRBJ2-7; 8 bases line up with TRBD2. The CDR3 spans 15 residues. Germline assignment: CDR1 SGHAT and CDR2 FQNNGV. The J segment lost 5 bases and the V segment lost 5 bases, leaving 11 bases of the junction unmatched. The CDR3 bases are TGTGCCAGCAGCCCCACTCCGGGACTAGGTCACGAGCAGTACTTC. This encodes CASSPTPGLGHEQYF.